The next 5 T cell receptor beta chains were all read from a single sample in a study of T-cell reconstitution after alpha-beta-depleted transplantation in children. Unique molecular identifiers were incorporated when the TCRbeta library was constructed. A single record per CDR3 protein comes from TCRdb applying MiXCR to the PCR reads. The sample has roughly 400,000 distinct CDR3 sequences; around 21% are singletons. The sample in question was PBMCs from the stem cell graft donor, obtained from the stem cell graft. The source of these receptors is a human donor who donated a stem cell graft to a child with acute myeloid leukemia.

The chain employs TRBV12-3 or TRBV12-4 and TRBJ1-2; D remains ambiguous. V lost 5 bases to trimming and J lost 8 bases, with 15 bases between them. The CDR3 covers 13 residues. CDR3 in amino acids: CASSPGRKRGYTF. The DNA for the CDR3 is TGTGCCAGCAGTCCCGGGAGGAAACGGGGCTACACCTTC.

V usage is TRBV24-1 and J usage is TRBJ1-1; the D gene is possibly TRBD1 (6 bases). V lost 7 bases, J lost 1 base, and 12 bases lay in between. Germline assignment: CDR1 KGHDR and CDR2 SFDVKD. This CDR3 has 14 residues. The CDR3 DNA sequence: TGTGCCACCAGACAAACAGGGTCGAACACTGAAGCTTTCTTT. It codes for CATRQTGSNTEAFF.

The chain combines TRBV27 with TRBJ1-2, with D unclear. V lost 3 bases and J 7 bases, leaving 15 bases between the germline ends. CDR1 and CDR2 from the germline V gene are MNHEY and SMNVEV (reference sequence). CDR3 length equals 14 residues. This CDR3 reads CASSFFGRDAGYTF. CDR3 DNA: TGTGCCAGCAGTTTTTTCGGGCGTGATGCTGGCTACACCTTC.

This clonotype was observed once. This sequence joins TRBV9 and TRBJ2-1; D call uncertain. The CDR3 is 12 amino acids. Germline V gives CDR1 SGDLS, CDR2 YYNGEE. Trimming removed 0 bases from V and 8 bases from J, with 6 bases in between. The DNA of the CDR3 is TGTGCCAGCAGCGTAGCCCAAGATGAGCAGTTCTTC. Protein sequence: CASSVAQDEQFF.

The CDR3 protein is CASSQDRGADTGELFF. The CDR3 DNA follows: TGTGCCAGCAGCCAAGATCGAGGAGCAGACACCGGGGAGCTGTTTTTT. The V gene is TRBV4-2, the J gene TRBJ2-2, with D uncertain. Germline V gene sequence: CDR1 LGHNA, CDR2 YNFKEQ. Trimming pared 0 bases from V and 3 bases from J, leaving 11 bases between. The CDR3 is 16 amino acids.